This TCR beta chain was sequenced in a study of T cell responses to AZD1222 COVID-19 vaccine. The study's findings and limits: CD4 TCRs linked to vaccination spanned spike, dominating at 160-218 and 743-854.

This clone showed up just once. Antigen unknown. Losses at the gene ends were 5 bases for V and 2 bases for J; bases not matched to a gene: 7. Germline V gives CDR1 SGHVS, CDR2 FQNEAQ. The CDR3 contains 17 residues. The protocol was immunoSEQ multiplex PCR, while the TCRdb copy is restricted to in-frame clones and leaves out a portion. The sample records 100,000 to 150,000 clones, 92% being singletons. This sample comprised peripheral blood, obtained on day 0 of AZD1222 vaccination. The TCR was taken from an adult in good health. This chain joins TRBV7-8 and TRBJ1-6; 9 bases agree with TRBD1. CDR3 DNA: TGTGCCAGCAGCCCTAGAACAGGGGGCGCCTATAATTCACCCCTCCACTTT. Amino acid sequence: CASSPRTGGAYNSPLHF.